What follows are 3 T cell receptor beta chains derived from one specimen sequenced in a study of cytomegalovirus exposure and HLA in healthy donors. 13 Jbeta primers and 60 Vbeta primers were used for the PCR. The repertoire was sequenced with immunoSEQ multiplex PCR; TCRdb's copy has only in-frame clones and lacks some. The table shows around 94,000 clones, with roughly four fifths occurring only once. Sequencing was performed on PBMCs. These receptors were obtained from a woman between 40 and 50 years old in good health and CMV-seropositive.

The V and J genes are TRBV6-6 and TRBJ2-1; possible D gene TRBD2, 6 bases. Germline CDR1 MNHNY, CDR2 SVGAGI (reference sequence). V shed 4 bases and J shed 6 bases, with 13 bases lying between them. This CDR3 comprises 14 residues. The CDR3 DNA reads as TGTGCCAGCAGTTTAACGGGAGACTCCAATGAGCAGTTCTTC. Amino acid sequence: CASSLTGDSNEQFF.

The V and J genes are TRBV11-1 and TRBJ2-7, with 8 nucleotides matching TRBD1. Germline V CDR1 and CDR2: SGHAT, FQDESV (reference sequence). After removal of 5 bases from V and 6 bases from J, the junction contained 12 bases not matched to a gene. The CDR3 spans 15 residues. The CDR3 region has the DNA TGTGCCAGCAGCCGGACCGGGACAGGAAACGCCGAGCAGTACTTC. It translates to CASSRTGTGNAEQYF.

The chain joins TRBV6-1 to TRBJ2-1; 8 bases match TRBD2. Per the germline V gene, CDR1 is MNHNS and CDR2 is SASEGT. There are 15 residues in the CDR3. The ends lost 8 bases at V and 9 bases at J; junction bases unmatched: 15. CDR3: CASFDREGPGGEQFF. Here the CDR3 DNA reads TGTGCCAGCTTCGACCGGGAGGGCCCGGGAGGTGAGCAGTTCTTC.